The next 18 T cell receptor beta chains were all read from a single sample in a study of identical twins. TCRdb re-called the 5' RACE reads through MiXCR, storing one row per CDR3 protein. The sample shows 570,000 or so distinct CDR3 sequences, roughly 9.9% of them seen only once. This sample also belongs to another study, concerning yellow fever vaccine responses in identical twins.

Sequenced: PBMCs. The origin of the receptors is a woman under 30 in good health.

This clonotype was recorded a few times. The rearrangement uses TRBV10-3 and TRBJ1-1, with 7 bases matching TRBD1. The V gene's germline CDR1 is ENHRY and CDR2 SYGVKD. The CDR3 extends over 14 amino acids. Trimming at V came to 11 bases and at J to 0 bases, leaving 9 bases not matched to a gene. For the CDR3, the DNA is TGTGCCGTCAAGGGGACAGCTTTGAACACTGAAGCTTTCTTT. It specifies CAVKGTALNTEAFF.

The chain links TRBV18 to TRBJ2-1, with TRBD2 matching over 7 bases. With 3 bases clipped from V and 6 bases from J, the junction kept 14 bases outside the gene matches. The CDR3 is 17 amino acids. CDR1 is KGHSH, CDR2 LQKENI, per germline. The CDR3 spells CASSPGRNAVSPNEQFF. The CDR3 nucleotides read TGTGCCAGCTCACCCGGGAGGAACGCAGTGAGCCCCAATGAGCAGTTCTTC.

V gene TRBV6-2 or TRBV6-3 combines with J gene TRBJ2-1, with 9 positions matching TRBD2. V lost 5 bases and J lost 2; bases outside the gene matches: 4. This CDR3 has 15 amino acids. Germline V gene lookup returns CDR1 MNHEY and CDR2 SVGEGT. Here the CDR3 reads CASSEREETYNEQFF. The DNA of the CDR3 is TGTGCCAGCAGTGAGCGGGAGGAGACCTACAATGAGCAGTTCTTC.

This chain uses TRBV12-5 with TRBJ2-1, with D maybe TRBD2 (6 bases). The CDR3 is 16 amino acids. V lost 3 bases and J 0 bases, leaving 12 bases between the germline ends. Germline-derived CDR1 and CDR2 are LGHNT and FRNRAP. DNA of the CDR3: TGTGCTAGTGGTTTTGGCCGGGGGAGCTCCTACAATGAGCAGTTCTTC. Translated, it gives CASGFGRGSSYNEQFF.

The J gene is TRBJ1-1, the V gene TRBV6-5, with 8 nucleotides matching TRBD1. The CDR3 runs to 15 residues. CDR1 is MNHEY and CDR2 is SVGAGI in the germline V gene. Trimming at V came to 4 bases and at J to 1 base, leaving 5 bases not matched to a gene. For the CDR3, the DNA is TGTGCCAGCAGTTCCAGACAGGGGACGAACACTGAAGCTTTCTTT. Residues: CASSSRQGTNTEAFF.

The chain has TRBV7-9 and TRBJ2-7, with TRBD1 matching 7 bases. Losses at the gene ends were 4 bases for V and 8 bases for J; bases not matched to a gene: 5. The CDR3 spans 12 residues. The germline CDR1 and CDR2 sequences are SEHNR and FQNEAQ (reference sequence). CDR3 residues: CASSYTGVQQYF. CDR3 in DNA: TGTGCCAGCAGCTACACAGGGGTCCAGCAGTACTTC.

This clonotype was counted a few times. CDR3 sequence (DNA): TGTGCCAGCAGGGAAGGACGAAACAACGAGCAGTACTTC. This sequence encodes CASREGRNNEQYF. The gene calls are TRBV5-6 and TRBJ2-7; no clear D. The CDR3 loop spans 13 amino acids. V was trimmed by 5 bases and J by 5 bases, leaving 14 bases between them. Looked up from germline, CDR1 is SGHDT and CDR2 is YYEEEE.

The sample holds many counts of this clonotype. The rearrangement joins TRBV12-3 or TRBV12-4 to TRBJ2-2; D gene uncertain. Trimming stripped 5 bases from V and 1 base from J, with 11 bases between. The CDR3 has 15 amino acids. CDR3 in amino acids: CASSQNGLNTGELFF. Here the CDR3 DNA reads TGTGCCAGCAGTCAGAATGGCTTGAACACCGGGGAGCTGTTTTTT.

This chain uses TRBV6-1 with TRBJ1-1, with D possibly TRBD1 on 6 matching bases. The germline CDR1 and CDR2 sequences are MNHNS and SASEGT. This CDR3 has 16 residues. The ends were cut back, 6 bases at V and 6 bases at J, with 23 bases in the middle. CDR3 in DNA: TGTGCCAGCAGCCGCACCAATACAGGGAGGCTGGCTGAAGCTTTCTTT. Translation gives CASSRTNTGRLAEAFF.

CDR3: CASSFLRGSGSSNEQFF. The CDR3 nucleotides read TGTGCCAGCAGTTTCCTGCGGGGTAGCGGGAGTTCCAATGAGCAGTTCTTC. The chain recombines TRBV27 with TRBJ2-1; 9 nucleotides agree with TRBD2. Looked up from germline, CDR1 is MNHEY and CDR2 is SMNVEV (reference sequence). Losses at the gene ends were 3 bases for V and 6 bases for J; bases not matched to a gene: 12. This CDR3 spans 17 amino acids.

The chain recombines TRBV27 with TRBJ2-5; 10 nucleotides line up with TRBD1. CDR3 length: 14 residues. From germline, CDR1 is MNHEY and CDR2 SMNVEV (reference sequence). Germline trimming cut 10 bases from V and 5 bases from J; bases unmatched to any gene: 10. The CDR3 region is CATKGDRGLETQYF. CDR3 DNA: TGTGCCACGAAGGGGGACAGGGGCTTGGAGACCCAGTACTTC.

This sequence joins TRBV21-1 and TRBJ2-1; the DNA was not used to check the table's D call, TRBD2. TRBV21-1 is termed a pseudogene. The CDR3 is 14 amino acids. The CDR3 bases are TGTGCCAGCAGCAAAGGGACTAGCAACAATGAGCAGTTCTTC. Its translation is CASSKGTSNNEQFF.

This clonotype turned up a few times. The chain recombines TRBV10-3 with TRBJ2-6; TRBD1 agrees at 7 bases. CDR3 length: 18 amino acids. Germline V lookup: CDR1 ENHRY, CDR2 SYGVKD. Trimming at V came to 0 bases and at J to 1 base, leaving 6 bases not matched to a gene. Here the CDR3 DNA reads TGTGCCATCAGTGAGTCAAGAGGCAGGGGGTCTGGGGCCAACGTCCTGACTTTC. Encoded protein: CAISESRGRGSGANVLTF.

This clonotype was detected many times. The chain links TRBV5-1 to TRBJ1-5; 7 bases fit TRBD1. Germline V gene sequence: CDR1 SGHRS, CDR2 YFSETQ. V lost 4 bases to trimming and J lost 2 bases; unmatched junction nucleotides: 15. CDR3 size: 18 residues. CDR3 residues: CASSVIIEGAVGNQPQHF. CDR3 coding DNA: TGCGCCAGCAGCGTCATAATTGAGGGGGCTGTCGGCAATCAGCCCCAGCATTTT.

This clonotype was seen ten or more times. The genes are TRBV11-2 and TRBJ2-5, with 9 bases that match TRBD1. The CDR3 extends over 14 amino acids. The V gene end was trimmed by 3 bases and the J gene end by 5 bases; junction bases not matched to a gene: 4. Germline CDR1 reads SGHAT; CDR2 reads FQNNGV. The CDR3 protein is CASSLGQGSETQYF. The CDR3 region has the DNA TGTGCCAGCAGCTTGGGACAGGGTTCGGAGACCCAGTACTTC.

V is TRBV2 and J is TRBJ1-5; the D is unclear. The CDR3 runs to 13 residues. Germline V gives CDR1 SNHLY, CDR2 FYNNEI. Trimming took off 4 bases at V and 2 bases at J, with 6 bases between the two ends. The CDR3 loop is CASSGQRNQPQHF. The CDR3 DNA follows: TGTGCCAGCAGTGGCCAGCGCAATCAGCCCCAGCATTTT.

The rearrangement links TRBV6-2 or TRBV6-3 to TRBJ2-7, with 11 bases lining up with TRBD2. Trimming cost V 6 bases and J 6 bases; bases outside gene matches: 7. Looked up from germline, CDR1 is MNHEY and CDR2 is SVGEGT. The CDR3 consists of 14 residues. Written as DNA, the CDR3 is TGTGCCAGCAGCCAACTAGCGGGAGCTGTCGAGCAGTACTTC. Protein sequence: CASSQLAGAVEQYF.

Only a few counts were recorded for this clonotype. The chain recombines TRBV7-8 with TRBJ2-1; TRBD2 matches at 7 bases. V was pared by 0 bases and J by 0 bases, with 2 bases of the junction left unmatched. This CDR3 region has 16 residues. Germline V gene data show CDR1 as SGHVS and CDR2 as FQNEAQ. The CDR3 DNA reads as TGTGCCAGCAGCTTAGCGTGGGGGGGCTCCTACAATGAGCAGTTCTTC. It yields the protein CASSLAWGGSYNEQFF.